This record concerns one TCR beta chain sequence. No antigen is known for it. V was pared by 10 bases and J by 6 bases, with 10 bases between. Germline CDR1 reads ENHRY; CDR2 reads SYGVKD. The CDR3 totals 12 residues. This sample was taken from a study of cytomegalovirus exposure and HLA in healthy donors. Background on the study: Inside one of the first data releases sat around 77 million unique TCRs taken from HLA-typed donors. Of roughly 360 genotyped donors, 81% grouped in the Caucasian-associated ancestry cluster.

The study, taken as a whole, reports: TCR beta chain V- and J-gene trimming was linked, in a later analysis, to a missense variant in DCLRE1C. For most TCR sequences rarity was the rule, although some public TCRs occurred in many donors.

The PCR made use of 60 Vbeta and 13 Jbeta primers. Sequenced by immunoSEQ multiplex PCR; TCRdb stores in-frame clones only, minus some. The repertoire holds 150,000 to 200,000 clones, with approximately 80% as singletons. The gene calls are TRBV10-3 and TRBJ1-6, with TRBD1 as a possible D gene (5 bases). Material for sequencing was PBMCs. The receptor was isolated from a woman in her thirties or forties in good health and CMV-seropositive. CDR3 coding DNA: TGTGCCACCCGACAGAGTAATTCACCCCTCCACTTT. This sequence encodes CATRQSNSPLHF.